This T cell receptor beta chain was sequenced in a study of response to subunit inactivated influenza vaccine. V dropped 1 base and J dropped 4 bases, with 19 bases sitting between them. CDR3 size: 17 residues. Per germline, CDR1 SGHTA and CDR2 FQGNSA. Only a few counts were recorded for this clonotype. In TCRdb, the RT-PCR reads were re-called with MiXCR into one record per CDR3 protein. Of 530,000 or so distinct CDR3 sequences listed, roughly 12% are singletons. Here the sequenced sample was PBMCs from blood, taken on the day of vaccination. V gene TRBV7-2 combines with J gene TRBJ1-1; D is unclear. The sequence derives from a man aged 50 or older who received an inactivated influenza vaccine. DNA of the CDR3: TGTGCCAGCAGCTTAGTCCCCCGGGCCCCGGATGGCACTGAAGCTTTCTTT. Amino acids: CASSLVPRAPDGTEAFF.